Listed below are T cell receptor beta chains from one sample, sequenced in a study of human T cells and chemical hapten exposure. MiXCR was run by TCRdb on the RACE reads, yielding one entry per CDR3 protein. Of a few hundred thousand distinct CDR3 sequences listed, more than 5% are singletons. This sample comprised whole blood, obtained in connection with sensitization to the hapten diphenylcyclopropenone (DPC). Source of these receptors: a young woman with alopecia areata. Some clones in this sample may be carry-over from other donors' samples. CDR3s include the opening cysteine and the closing phenylalanine or tryptophan. D genes are given only for firm matches. Size values are once, few and many counts, or a class for expanded clones, and some rows have none.

J gene,D gene,V gene,clone size,CDR3 DNA,CDR3 protein
TRBJ2-7,-,TRBV4-1,-,TGCGCCAGCAGCCAAGATAAATCGGGGAACGAGCAGTACTTC,CASSQDKSGNEQYF
TRBJ2-5,-,TRBV12-3/TRBV12-4,few,TGTGCCAGCAGTCCGGGGAATAGCCAAGAGACCCAGTACTTC,CASSPGNSQETQYF
TRBJ2-5,-,TRBV12-3/TRBV12-4,many,TGTGCCAGCAGTTTGGCAGGGGTCGATGAGACCCAGTACTTC,CASSLAGVDETQYF
TRBJ1-1,-,TRBV12-3/TRBV12-4,-,TGTGCCAGCAGTCTTCAGACGAACACTGTAGCTTTCTTT,CASSLQTNTVAFF
TRBJ2-3,-,TRBV5-6,many,TGTGCCAGCAGCCAACTCCATGCGGACGGGGTTTGGTATTTT,CASSQLHADGVWYF
TRBJ1-2,-,TRBV4-2,few,TGTGCCAGCAGCCAAGATCAGGGGCGCGGGGGCTACACCTTC,CASSQDQGRGGYTF
TRBJ2-1,-,TRBV7-2,few,TGTGCCAGCAGACATGACAGGCTGGAGCAGTTCTTC,CASRHDRLEQFF
TRBJ1-6,-,TRBV7-8,many,TGTGCCAGCAGCTTAGAGGTTCCGGGGGGTTCACCCCTCCACTTT,CASSLEVPGGSPLHF
TRBJ2-1,-,TRBV4-3,-,TGCGCCAGCAGCCAAGATCAGGGGACATCCTACAATGAGCAGTTCTTC,CASSQDQGTSYNEQFF
TRBJ1-2,-,TRBV27,many,TGTGCCAGCAGTTTTAGGGACTTCAACCGACCGTACACCTTC,CASSFRDFNRPYTF
TRBJ1-5,-,TRBV27,many,TGTGCCAGCAGTTTATCAGGGGCAGGTAGCAATCAGCCCCAGCATTTT,CASSLSGAGSNQPQHF
TRBJ1-1,-,TRBV6-6,many,TGTGCCAGCCATTCGTATAACACTGAAGCTTTCTTT,CASHSYNTEAFF
TRBJ1-6,-,TRBV2,few,TGTGCCAGCATCCCTCGGGAGGGCTTTTCACCCCTCCACTTT,CASIPREGFSPLHF
TRBJ2-2,-,TRBV25-1,few,TGTGCCAGCAGCTCCTCGAACTCCGGGGAGCTGTTTTTT,CASSSSNSGELFF
TRBJ2-3,TRBD2,TRBV20-1,-,TGCAGTGCCAGAAGGGCTAGCGGGGGGGTAGATACGCAGTATTTT,CSARRASGGVDTQYF
TRBJ1-4,-,TRBV7-9,few,TGTGCCAGCAGCCCAGACCACGAAAAACTGTTTTTT,CASSPDHEKLFF
TRBJ1-1,TRBD1,TRBV10-3,-,TGTGCCATAAGTATACAGGGGACTGAAGCTTTCTTT,CAISIQGTEAFF
TRBJ2-2,TRBD2,TRBV7-2,many,TGTGCCAGCAGCGGTACGGCGGGGGGTTTGAACACCGGGGAGCTGTTTTTT,CASSGTAGGLNTGELFF
TRBJ2-2,-,TRBV5-1,-,TGCGCCAGCAGCAATAACAACGGGGAGCTGTTTTTT,CASSNNNGELFF
TRBJ2-1,-,TRBV6-5,few,TGTGCCAGCAGTTACGCTAGCCACTATGAGCAGTTCTTC,CASSYASHYEQFF
TRBJ1-1,-,TRBV7-6,many,TGTGCCAGCAGCCTAGAGAGGAACACTGAAGCTTTCTTT,CASSLERNTEAFF
TRBJ1-1,-,TRBV27,-,TGTGCCAGCAGTTTAGGCGTGGGGGCTGAAGCTTTCTTT,CASSLGVGAEAFF
TRBJ2-3,-,TRBV20-1,-,TGCAGTGCTAGGCGAACAGGGAAAGCGACAGATACGCAGTATTTT,CSARRTGKATDTQYF
TRBJ2-1,TRBD1,TRBV10-3,many,TGTGCCATCAGTGATAGGTCAGGGGGCAATGAGCAGTTCTTC,CAISDRSGGNEQFF
TRBJ2-2,TRBD1,TRBV7-7,few,TGTGCTAGCAGCTCCACGGCCGGGACAGGGATAACCGGGGAGCTGTTTTTT,CASSSTAGTGITGELFF
TRBJ1-1,-,TRBV19,few,TGTGCCAGTAGTATAGTGTGGGAGACTGAAGCTTTCTTT,CASSIVWETEAFF
TRBJ2-7,-,TRBV20-1,-,TGCAGTGCCGCATACAGGTCATTCGAGCAGTACTTC,CSAAYRSFEQYF
TRBJ1-3,TRBD1,TRBV7-2,many,TGTGCCAGCAGCTTAAAGGGGACAGGGTCTGGAAACACCATATATTTT,CASSLKGTGSGNTIYF
TRBJ2-7,-,TRBV7-2,-,TGTGCCAGCACCGAGAGGGCGGGGGCCCACATCTACGAGCAGTACTTC,CASTERAGAHIYEQYF
TRBJ2-7,TRBD1,TRBV5-4,few,TGTGCCAGCAGCTCGGGGGACAGGCCCTACGAGCAGTACTTC,CASSSGDRPYEQYF
TRBJ2-3,-,TRBV4-3,many,TGCGCCAGCAGCCAAGATCCCGGGGGTTCGGGGAGAGATACGCAGTATTTT,CASSQDPGGSGRDTQYF
TRBJ1-6,-,TRBV20-1,many,TGCAGTGCTAGCGTATCGGGGAGCTCCTATAATTCACCCCTCCACTTT,CSASVSGSSYNSPLHF
TRBJ1-6,-,TRBV12-3/TRBV12-4,many,TGTGCCAGCAGGATGGACTCCAATTCACCCCTCCACTTT,CASRMDSNSPLHF
TRBJ2-1,-,TRBV28,-,TGTGCCAGCAGTTTCCGGACTTGGCAGTTCTTC,CASSFRTWQFF
TRBJ2-2,-,TRBV18,few,TGTGCCAGCTCACCCGCCGATGATCCACGCGGGGAGCTGTTTTTT,CASSPADDPRGELFF
TRBJ2-1,TRBD2,TRBV6-2/TRBV6-3,many,TGTGCCAGCCGGTTAATAGCGGGGGAAGACAATGAGCAGTTCTTC,CASRLIAGEDNEQFF
TRBJ1-4,-,TRBV12-3/TRBV12-4,many,TGTGCCACTACGGGACCCAATGAAAAACTGTTTTTT,CATTGPNEKLFF
TRBJ1-6,-,TRBV27,many,TGTGCCAGCAGTTTATCTTTGGGTTCCAATTCACCCCTCCACTTT,CASSLSLGSNSPLHF
TRBJ1-4,-,TRBV7-2,many,TGTGCCAGCAGCTTAGTTGGGGCAACTAATGAAAAACTGTTTTTT,CASSLVGATNEKLFF
TRBJ1-2,-,TRBV20-1,many,TGCAGTGCTAGAAACTCCAAGAGGATGGTGGCCTATGGCTACACCTTC,CSARNSKRMVAYGYTF
TRBJ1-4,-,TRBV7-9,many,TGTGCCAGCAGCTTGGGGGAGATCGAAAATGAAAAACTGTTTTTT,CASSLGEIENEKLFF
TRBJ2-7,-,TRBV11-2,many,TGTGCCAGCAGCTTAGGCCCCATCACGTACGAGCAGTACTTC,CASSLGPITYEQYF
TRBJ2-7,TRBD1,TRBV28,-,TGTGCCAGCAGTGCTCCCGGGACAGGGTCCTACGAGCAGTACTTC,CASSAPGTGSYEQYF
TRBJ1-2,-,TRBV4-1,-,TGCGCCAGCAGCCAAGAAGACGCAGGGGAATATGGCTACACCTTC,CASSQEDAGEYGYTF
TRBJ2-7,-,TRBV5-6,-,TGTGCCAGCAGCTTGCAACTAGCCTACGAGCAGTACTTC,CASSLQLAYEQYF
TRBJ2-3,TRBD2,TRBV11-2,-,TGTGCCAGCAGCTTGCGCCGGAGCGGGAGACCCACAGATACGCAGTATTTT,CASSLRRSGRPTDTQYF
TRBJ2-1,TRBD2,TRBV6-2/TRBV6-3,-,TGTGCCAGCAAGGAGACTAGCGGGGGCAATGAGCAGTTCTTC,CASKETSGGNEQFF
TRBJ1-1,TRBD1,TRBV3-1,many,TGTGCCAGCAGCCAATTGAGACAGGGCATTGAAGCTTTCTTT,CASSQLRQGIEAFF
TRBJ1-2,-,TRBV6-2/TRBV6-3,many,TGTGCCAGCAGCTTTACAGGACTCTATGGCTACACCTTC,CASSFTGLYGYTF
TRBJ2-2,-,TRBV10-3,-,TGTGCCACCGGGATAACCGGGGAGCTGTTTTTT,CATGITGELFF
TRBJ1-1,-,TRBV6-1,few,TGTGCCAGCAGTCTGATTTCTAGGGGGGACACTGAAGCTTTCTTT,CASSLISRGDTEAFF
TRBJ2-7,TRBD1,TRBV6-5,-,TGTGCCAGCAGTGTCGACAGGGGGAACGAGCAGTACTTC,CASSVDRGNEQYF
TRBJ2-3,-,TRBV21-1,few,TGTGCCAGCGGGGCGGATAACACAGATACGCAGTATTTT,CASGADNTDTQYF
TRBJ1-5,-,TRBV4-2,many,TGTGCCAGCAGCCAAGATTTCGCCCCTGACCAGCCCCAGCATTTT,CASSQDFAPDQPQHF